One and the same sample provided the 31 T cell receptor beta chains below, sequenced in a study of T cells expressing NK-cell markers. TCRdb re-called the 5' RACE reads and gives one entry per CDR3 protein, without DNA. Recorded for this sample: over 250,000 distinct CDR3 sequences. Sequencing input: blood T cells: a sorted CD56 or NKG2C T cell subset, CD4+ or CD8+ T cells, or bulk PBMC T cells (not recorded which). All receptors come from a woman aged 18 to 75 in good health.

V and J are TRBV5-6 and TRBJ2-3; the D gene TCRdb calls, TRBD1, cannot be checked with no DNA. The germline V gene has CDR1 SGHDT and CDR2 YYEEEE. The CDR3 is 15 amino acids. CDR3 loop: CASSFMGRSTDTQYF.

The chain couples TRBV2 to TRBJ1-4; without DNA, the TCRdb call of TRBD1 cannot be checked. The CDR3 spans 15 residues. Germline CDR1 is SNHLY and CDR2 is FYNNEI. The CDR3 loop reads CASSGRQTTNEKLFF.

The rearrangement links TRBV7-2 to TRBJ1-6; as DNA is missing, the TRBD1 call by TCRdb cannot be tested. This CDR3 comprises 16 residues. In germline, CDR1 is SGHTA, CDR2 FQGNSA. The CDR3: CASSPRDGKNNSPLHF.

V is TRBV5-5 and J is TRBJ1-4; TCRdb lists TRBD1, though no DNA is available to test this call. This CDR3 has 14 amino acids. Germline CDR1 and CDR2: SGHKS and YYEKEE (reference sequence). The CDR3 sequence: CASSFGGAHGKLFF. Full variable domain (missing parts from reference TRBV5-5 and TRBJ1-4): DAGVTQSPTHLIKTRGQQVTLRCSPISGHKSVSWYQQVLGQGPQFIFQYYEKEERGRGNFPDRFSARQFPNYSSELNVNALLLGDSALYLCASSFGGAHGKLFFGSGTQLSVL.

V is TRBV4-2 and J is TRBJ1-3; TCRdb selects TRBD1, and the lack of DNA leaves this call unchecked. The CDR3 spans 18 residues. Germline CDR1 reads LGHNA; CDR2 reads YNFKEQ. The CDR3 sequence: CASSQDFTTGGFGNTIYF.

The chain recombines TRBV7-2 with TRBJ2-1; TCRdb picks TRBD2, but there is no DNA to check that call. The germline gives CDR1 SGHTA, CDR2 FQGNSA. The CDR3 loop spans 14 amino acids. CDR3 loop: CASSLPTRREALFF.

The chain has TRBV20-1 and TRBJ2-5. Germline V lookup: CDR1 DFQATT, CDR2 SNEGSKA (reference sequence). This CDR3 spans 15 amino acids. The CDR3 is CSAPVAWAKEETQYF.

The chain is built from TRBV5-1 and TRBJ2-2; TCRdb picks TRBD2, but there is no DNA to check that call. The germline V gene has CDR1 SGHRS and CDR2 YFSETQ. This CDR3 spans 16 amino acids. CDR3 region: CASSLGAGERTGELFF. The full variable domain, completed using reference TRBV5-1 and TRBJ2-2, is KAGVTQTPRYLIKTRGQQVTLSCSPISGHRSVSWYQQTPGQGLQFLFEYFSETQRNKGNFPGRFSGRQFSNSRSEMNVSTLELGDSALYLCASSLGAGERTGELFFGEGSRLTVL.

The CDR3 reads CASSTLSPDTQYF. The rearrangement links TRBV7-2 to TRBJ2-3; TCRdb selects TRBD1, and the lack of DNA leaves this call unchecked. CDR3 length: 13 amino acids. CDR1 and CDR2 from the germline V gene are SGHTA and FQGNSA.

The chain combines TRBV9 with TRBJ1-4; the TRBD1 assignment by TCRdb is unverifiable without DNA. There are 18 residues in the CDR3. Germline V lookup: CDR1 SGDLS, CDR2 YYNGEE. CDR3 protein: CASSPGEFYGATNEKLFF. Based on the CDR3 plus reference TRBV9 and TRBJ1-4, the full variable domain is DSGVTQTPKHLITATGQRVTLRCSPRSGDLSVYWYQQSLDQGLQFLIQYYNGEERAKGNILERFSAQQFPDLHSELNLSSLELGDSALYFCASSPGEFYGATNEKLFFGSGTQLSVL.

The rearrangement joins TRBV5-5 to TRBJ1-4; the D call from TCRdb, TRBD1, cannot be confirmed without DNA. The CDR3 has 16 residues. Germline CDR1 and CDR2: SGHKS and YYEKEE (reference sequence). CDR3: CASSSYHDRVDEKLFF. Looking up the rest from reference TRBV5-5 and TRBJ1-4 gives the full variable domain: DAGVTQSPTHLIKTRGQQVTLRCSPISGHKSVSWYQQVLGQGPQFIFQYYEKEERGRGNFPDRFSARQFPNYSSELNVNALLLGDSALYLCASSSYHDRVDEKLFFGSGTQLSVL.

J is TRBJ2-1 and V is TRBV19; TCRdb's assignment of TRBD2 cannot be checked, as there is no DNA. Germline V gene lookup returns CDR1 LNHDA and CDR2 SQIVND (reference sequence). The CDR3 loop spans 16 amino acids. CDR3 amino acids: CASSSGTSGRVYEQFF.

CDR3 amino acids: CASSATVEQFF. The chain recombines TRBV7-2 with TRBJ2-1; TCRdb's D call of TRBD1 is untestable without DNA. CDR3 size: 11 residues. The germline V gene encodes CDR1 SGHTA and CDR2 FQGNSA.

The J gene is TRBJ2-3, the V gene TRBV7-2; TCRdb's D call of TRBD2 is untestable without DNA. CDR1 and CDR2 (germline): SGHTA, FQGNSA. The CDR3 loop spans 19 amino acids. CDR3 region: CASSLARGLAGGSTDTQYF.

This sequence joins TRBV6-1 and TRBJ2-3; checking the TCRdb D call of TRBD2 is not possible without DNA. CDR1 MNHNS and CDR2 SASEGT come from the germline V gene. CDR3 length: 15 amino acids. CDR3 sequence: CASSGSGRVADTQYF.

The CDR3 reads CASSTRQGATNEKLFF. This rearrangement joins TRBV28 to TRBJ1-4; TCRdb indicates TRBD1, and absent DNA this call remains unverified. Per the germline V gene, CDR1 is MDHEN and CDR2 is SYDVKM. The CDR3 totals 16 residues. Variable domain in full (rest from reference TRBV28 and TRBJ1-4): DVKVTQSSRYLVKRTGEKVFLECVQDMDHENMFWYRQDPGLGLRLIYFSYDVKMKEKGDIPEGYSVSREKKERFSLILESASTNQTSMYLCASSTRQGATNEKLFFGSGTQLSVL.

The V and J genes are TRBV7-2 and TRBJ1-1. This CDR3 region has 14 residues. Germline CDR1 and CDR2: SGHTA and FQGNSA. CDR3 amino acids: CASSLARANTEAFF.

The chain recombines TRBV20-1 with TRBJ2-3; absent DNA, TCRdb's TRBD2 call cannot be checked. CDR3 length equals 14 residues. Per germline, CDR1 DFQATT and CDR2 SNEGSKA (reference sequence). The CDR3 reads CSARRGRGTDTQYF.

The chain is built from TRBV25-1 and TRBJ1-1; TCRdb returns TRBD1, unconfirmable since there is no DNA. The length of the CDR3 is 18 residues. The germline V gene encodes CDR1 MGHDK and CDR2 SYGVNS. CDR3 in amino acids: CASSGGGQGRTMNTEAFF. The full variable domain, its missing parts supplied by reference TRBV25-1 and TRBJ1-1, is EADIYQTPRYLVIGTGKKITLECSQTMGHDKMYWYQQDPGMELHLIHYSYGVNSTEKGDLSSESTVSRIRTEHFPLTLESARPSHTSQYLCASSGGGQGRTMNTEAFFGQGTRLTVV.

The CDR3 spells CAISGRLTGGGYEQYF. The chain is built from TRBV10-3 and TRBJ2-7; the D gene TCRdb calls, TRBD1, cannot be checked with no DNA. Germline CDR1 ENHRY, CDR2 SYGVKD. The CDR3 consists of 16 residues.

J is TRBJ2-5 and V is TRBV4-3; TCRdb selects TRBD2, and the lack of DNA leaves this call unchecked. The germline gives CDR1 LGHNA, CDR2 YSLEER. The CDR3 sequence is 14 residues long. CDR3 amino acids: CASSQVGLAETQYF.

The chain employs TRBV12-3 or TRBV12-4 and TRBJ1-6. The CDR3 is 14 residues long. CDR3 in amino acids: CASSLAGPNSPLHF.

The gene calls are TRBV6-2 or TRBV6-3 and TRBJ2-1; TCRdb selects TRBD2, and the lack of DNA leaves this call unchecked. CDR3 length equals 20 residues. Per germline, CDR1 MNHEY and CDR2 SVGEGT. CDR3 in amino acids: CASSYYLAWGEARSYNEQFF.

J is TRBJ2-3 and V is TRBV9; the D gene TCRdb calls, TRBD1, cannot be checked with no DNA. Germline CDR1 reads SGDLS; CDR2 reads YYNGEE. This CDR3 spans 17 amino acids. The CDR3 protein is CASSGGQGLSSTDTQYF.

The rearrangement joins TRBV18 to TRBJ2-5; TCRdb indicates TRBD1, and absent DNA this call remains unverified. Germline V CDR1 and CDR2: KGHSH, LQKENI. This CDR3 is built from 14 residues. CDR3 loop: CASSTGQGAETQYF.

V is TRBV10-3 and J is TRBJ2-5; TCRdb indicates TRBD2, and absent DNA this call remains unverified. The CDR3 length is 14 residues. Germline V gene sequence: CDR1 ENHRY, CDR2 SYGVKD. The CDR3 loop is CAISDPAGEETQYF.

The chain recombines TRBV18 with TRBJ2-6; TCRdb picks TRBD1, but there is no DNA to check that call. The CDR3 sequence is 17 residues long. Germline V lookup: CDR1 KGHSH, CDR2 LQKENI. The CDR3 protein is CASSRTVSGPGANVLTF.

The J gene is TRBJ1-1, the V gene TRBV7-2. Per the germline V gene, CDR1 is SGHTA and CDR2 is FQGNSA. The CDR3 contains 13 residues. CDR3 protein: CASSPSIRQEAFF.

The V call is TRBV5-4, the J call TRBJ2-2; TCRdb's assignment of TRBD2 cannot be checked, as there is no DNA. The germline V gene has CDR1 SGHNT and CDR2 YYREEE (reference sequence). The CDR3 runs 13 residues. The CDR3: CASSSSISGELFF.

V is TRBV7-9 and J is TRBJ2-7; TCRdb selects TRBD2, and the lack of DNA leaves this call unchecked. CDR1 and CDR2 (germline): SEHNR, FQNEAQ (reference sequence). The CDR3 has 15 residues. The CDR3 reads CASRAGSGRTYEQYF.

The chain combines TRBV24-1 with TRBJ2-1. Germline CDR1 KGHDR, CDR2 SFDVKD. The CDR3 is made up of 16 amino acids. The CDR3 sequence: CATSDTGKSSYNEQFF.